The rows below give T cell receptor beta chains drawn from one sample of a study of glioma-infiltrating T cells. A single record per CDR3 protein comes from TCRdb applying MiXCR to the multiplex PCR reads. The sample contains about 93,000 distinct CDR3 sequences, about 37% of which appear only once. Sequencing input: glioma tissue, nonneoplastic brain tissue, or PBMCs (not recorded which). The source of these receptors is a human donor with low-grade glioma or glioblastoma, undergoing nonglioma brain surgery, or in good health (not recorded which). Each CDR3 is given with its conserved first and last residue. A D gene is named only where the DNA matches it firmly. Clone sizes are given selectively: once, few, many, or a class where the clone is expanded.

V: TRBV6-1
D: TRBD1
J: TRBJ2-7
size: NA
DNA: TGTGCCAGCGTATCCGGGACAGGGGGATCCTACGAGCAGTACTTC
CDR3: CASVSGTGGSYEQYF

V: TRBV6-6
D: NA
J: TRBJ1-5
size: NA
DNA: TGTGCCAGTAATTTCGGCAGGGCAACAGATACGCAGCATTTT
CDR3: CASNFGRATDTQHF

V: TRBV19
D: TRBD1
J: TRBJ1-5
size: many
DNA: TGTGCCAGTAGTGGGACAGGGCTTGAACAGCCCCAGCATTTT
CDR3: CASSGTGLEQPQHF

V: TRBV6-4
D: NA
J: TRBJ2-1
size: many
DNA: TGTGCCAGCAGTGACGGCTTGGGGCGGCAGTTCTTC
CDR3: CASSDGLGRQFF

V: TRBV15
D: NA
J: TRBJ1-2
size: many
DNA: TGTGCCACCAGCCCCCGGACAGACAGGCGGGCTGGCTACACCTTC
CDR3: CATSPRTDRRAGYTF

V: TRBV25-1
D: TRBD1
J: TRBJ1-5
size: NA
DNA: TGTGCCAGCAGTGCGACAGGGCAGTCCCAGCCCCAGCATTTT
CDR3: CASSATGQSQPQHF

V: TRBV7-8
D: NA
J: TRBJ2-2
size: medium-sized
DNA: TGTGCCAGCAGCTTAGCTACAGGGGAGGACACCGGGGAGCTGTTTTTT
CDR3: CASSLATGEDTGELFF

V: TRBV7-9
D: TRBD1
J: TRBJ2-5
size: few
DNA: TGTGCCAGCAGCTCGACAGGGGGGACCCAGCACTTC
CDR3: CASSSTGGTQHF

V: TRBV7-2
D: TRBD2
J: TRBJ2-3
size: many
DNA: TGTGCCAGCAGCTTACTGGGACTATCGAATACGCAGTATTTT
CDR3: CASSLLGLSNTQYF

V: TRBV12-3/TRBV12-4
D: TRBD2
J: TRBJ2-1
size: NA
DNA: TGTGCCAGCAGTTCTTTAGGGACTAGCGGGAGGGCTTACAATGAGCAGTTCTTC
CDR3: CASSSLGTSGRAYNEQFF

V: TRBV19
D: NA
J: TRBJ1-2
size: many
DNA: TGTGCCAGTAGCCCGGGACCAAGCGGCTATGGCTACACCTTC
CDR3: CASSPGPSGYGYTF

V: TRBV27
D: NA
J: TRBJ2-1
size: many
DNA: TGTGCCAGCAGTTTAGGCCTGGATCTCGTGAGCTCCTACAATGAGCAGTTCTTC
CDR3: CASSLGLDLVSSYNEQFF

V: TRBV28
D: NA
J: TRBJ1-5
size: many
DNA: TGTGCCAGCGGTTTATCTCCAGGGGTTAGCAATCAGCCCCAGCATTTT
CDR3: CASGLSPGVSNQPQHF

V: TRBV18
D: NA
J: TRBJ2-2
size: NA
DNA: TGTGCCAGCTCACCACTGGGAGGCTCGAACACCGGGGGGCTGTTTTTT
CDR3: CASSPLGGSNTGGLFF

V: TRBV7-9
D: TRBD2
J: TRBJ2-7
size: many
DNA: TGTGCCAGCAGCCTTAGCGGGGGGGCGTACGAGCAGTACTTC
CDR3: CASSLSGGAYEQYF

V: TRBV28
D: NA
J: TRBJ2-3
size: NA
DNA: TGTGCCAGCAGTACAGCCCGGGATACGCAGTATTTT
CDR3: CASSTARDTQYF

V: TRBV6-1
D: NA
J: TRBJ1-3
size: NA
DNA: TGTGCCAGCAGTCCGAGCCAAATCACTGGAAACACCATATATTTT
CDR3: CASSPSQITGNTIYF

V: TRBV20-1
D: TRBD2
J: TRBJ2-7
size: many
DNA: TGCAGTGCCGGGGGACTAGCGGGAGCCTACGAGCAGTACTTC
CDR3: CSAGGLAGAYEQYF

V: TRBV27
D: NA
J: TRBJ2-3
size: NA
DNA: TGTGCCAGCAGTTTAGGATACACTAACACAGACACGCAGTATTTT
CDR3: CASSLGYTNTDTQYF

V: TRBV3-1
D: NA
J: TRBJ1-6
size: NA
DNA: TGTGCCAGCATCCAAGAATATGGGAGTTCACCCCTCCACTTT
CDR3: CASIQEYGSSPLHF

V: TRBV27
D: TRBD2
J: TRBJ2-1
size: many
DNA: TGTGCCAGCAGTGCCGCTAGCGGGATCTACAATGAGCAGTTCTTC
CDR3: CASSAASGIYNEQFF

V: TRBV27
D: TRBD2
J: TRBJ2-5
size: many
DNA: TGTGCCAGCAGTTCTTCCGGCGGGAGGGAGACCCAGTACTTC
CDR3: CASSSSGGRETQYF

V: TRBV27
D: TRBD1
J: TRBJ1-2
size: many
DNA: TGTGCCAGCAGTTTTGGGACAGGGGCGGAGGGCTACACCTTC
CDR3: CASSFGTGAEGYTF

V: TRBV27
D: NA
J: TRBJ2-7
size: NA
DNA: TGTGCCAGCAGTTTGTCCGGGGGCCACGAGCAGTACTTC
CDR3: CASSLSGGHEQYF

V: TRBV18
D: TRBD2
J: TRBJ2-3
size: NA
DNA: TGTGCCAGCTCACCACCGCGACTAGCGGGAGGGCCCACAGATACGCAGTATTTT
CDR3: CASSPPRLAGGPTDTQYF

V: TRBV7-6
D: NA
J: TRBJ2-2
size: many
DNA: TGTGCCAGCAGCCTTAGACAGGGAGGGAGGAACACCGGGGAGCTGTTTTTT
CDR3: CASSLRQGGRNTGELFF

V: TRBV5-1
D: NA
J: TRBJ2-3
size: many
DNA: TGCGCCAGCAGCCCGCAGGAGTCGGGTACGCAGTATTTT
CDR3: CASSPQESGTQYF

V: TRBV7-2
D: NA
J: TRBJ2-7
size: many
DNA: TGTGCCAGCAGCTTAGCCCCTTCGAGAGCCTACGAGCAGTACTTC
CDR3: CASSLAPSRAYEQYF

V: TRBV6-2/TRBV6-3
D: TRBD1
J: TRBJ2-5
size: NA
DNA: TGTGCCAGCAGTGCCGGCAACAGGGGGTATCAAGAGACTCAGTACTTC
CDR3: CASSAGNRGYQETQYF

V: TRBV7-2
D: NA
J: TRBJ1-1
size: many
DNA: TGTGCCAGCAGCTTAGACGGCATAGGGAAAGCTTTCTTT
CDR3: CASSLDGIGKAFF

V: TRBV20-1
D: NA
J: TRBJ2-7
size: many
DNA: TGCAGTGCTAGCCCAGGGGATCGGCAGTACTTC
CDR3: CSASPGDRQYF

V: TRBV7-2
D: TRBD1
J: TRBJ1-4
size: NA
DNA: TGTGCCAGCGCCCTCGGGACAGGGAATGAAAAACTGTTTTTT
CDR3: CASALGTGNEKLFF

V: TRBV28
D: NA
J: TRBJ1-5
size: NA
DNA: TGTGCCAGCAGCCCTCCTCAGAACAATCAGCCCCAGCATTTT
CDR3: CASSPPQNNQPQHF

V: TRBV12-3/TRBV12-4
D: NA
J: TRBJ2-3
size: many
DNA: TGTGCCAGCAGTAGGGACACCAAGGGTGCGCAGTATTTT
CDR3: CASSRDTKGAQYF

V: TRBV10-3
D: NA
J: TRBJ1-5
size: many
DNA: TGTGCCATCAGCGCAGCATTAAGCAGCAATCAGCCCCAGCATTTT
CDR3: CAISAALSSNQPQHF

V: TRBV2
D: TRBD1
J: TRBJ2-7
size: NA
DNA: TGTGCCAGCACCCCTAAGGGACAGGGAAGCTCCTACGAGCAGTACTTC
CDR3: CASTPKGQGSSYEQYF

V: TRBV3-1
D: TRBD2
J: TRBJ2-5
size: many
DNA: TGTGCCAGCAGCCAATATCGTCCGGGGACTAGCGGGAGAGAGACCCAGTACTTC
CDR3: CASSQYRPGTSGRETQYF

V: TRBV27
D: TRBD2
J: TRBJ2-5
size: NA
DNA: TGTGCCAGCAGTTTATCGTTTAGCGGGGGGCGTGGGACCCAGTACTTC
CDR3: CASSLSFSGGRGTQYF

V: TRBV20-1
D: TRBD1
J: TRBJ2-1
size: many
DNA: TGCAGTGTGACAGGGGGCTACAATGAGCAGTTCTTC
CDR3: CSVTGGYNEQFF

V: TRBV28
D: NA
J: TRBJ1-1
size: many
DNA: TGTGCCAGCAATCCGGGCGGTAACATGAACACTGAAGCTTTCTTT
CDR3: CASNPGGNMNTEAFF

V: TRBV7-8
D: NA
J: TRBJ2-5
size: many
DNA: TGTGCCAGCAGCCCTGAAAATATGGAGACCCAGTACTTC
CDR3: CASSPENMETQYF

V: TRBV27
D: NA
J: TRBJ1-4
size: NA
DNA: TGTGCCAGCAGTTTACGGGGGAGAGATAATGAAAAACTGTCTTTT
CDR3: CASSLRGRDNEKLSF

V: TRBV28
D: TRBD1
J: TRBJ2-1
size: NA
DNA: TGTGCCAGCATCTTAAGTTGGGGACAGGGAGCAGAGCAGTTCTTC
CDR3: CASILSWGQGAEQFF

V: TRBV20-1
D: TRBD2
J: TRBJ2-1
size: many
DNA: TGCAGTGCTAGAGAGGCGGGGGGGGCTAGCGTCCACAATGAGCAGTTCTTC
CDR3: CSAREAGGASVHNEQFF

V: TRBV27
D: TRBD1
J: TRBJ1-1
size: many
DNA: TGTGCCAGCAGAGCAAAACAGGGGTCGTGGTTCTTT
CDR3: CASRAKQGSWFF

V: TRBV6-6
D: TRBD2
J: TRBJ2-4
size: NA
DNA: TGTGCCAGCGGGCGGGGGGGCAAAAACATTCAGTACTTC
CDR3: CASGRGGKNIQYF

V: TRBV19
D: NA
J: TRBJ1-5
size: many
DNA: TGTGCCAGTAATGGCGGACAGAGGGGTCAGCCCCAGCATTTT
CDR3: CASNGGQRGQPQHF

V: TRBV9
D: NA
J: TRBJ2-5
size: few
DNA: TGTGCCAGCAGCGTAGGTCAGTATGGCCAAGAGACCCAGTACTTC
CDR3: CASSVGQYGQETQYF

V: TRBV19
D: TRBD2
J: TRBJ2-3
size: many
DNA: TGTGCCAGTAGTATCCAGCGGGGGGGCCAGGATACGCAGTATTTT
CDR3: CASSIQRGGQDTQYF

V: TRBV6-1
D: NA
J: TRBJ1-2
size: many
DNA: TGTGCCAGCAGAGACAGCAACTATGGCTACACCTTC
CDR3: CASRDSNYGYTF

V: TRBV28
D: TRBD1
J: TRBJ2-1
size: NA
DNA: TGTGCCAGCATACAGGGGGTGAGGATCGGGGAGCAGTTCTTC
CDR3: CASIQGVRIGEQFF

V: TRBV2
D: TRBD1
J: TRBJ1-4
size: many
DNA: TGTGCCACCAAACAGGGGGTCGGTGAAAAACTGTTTTTT
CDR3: CATKQGVGEKLFF